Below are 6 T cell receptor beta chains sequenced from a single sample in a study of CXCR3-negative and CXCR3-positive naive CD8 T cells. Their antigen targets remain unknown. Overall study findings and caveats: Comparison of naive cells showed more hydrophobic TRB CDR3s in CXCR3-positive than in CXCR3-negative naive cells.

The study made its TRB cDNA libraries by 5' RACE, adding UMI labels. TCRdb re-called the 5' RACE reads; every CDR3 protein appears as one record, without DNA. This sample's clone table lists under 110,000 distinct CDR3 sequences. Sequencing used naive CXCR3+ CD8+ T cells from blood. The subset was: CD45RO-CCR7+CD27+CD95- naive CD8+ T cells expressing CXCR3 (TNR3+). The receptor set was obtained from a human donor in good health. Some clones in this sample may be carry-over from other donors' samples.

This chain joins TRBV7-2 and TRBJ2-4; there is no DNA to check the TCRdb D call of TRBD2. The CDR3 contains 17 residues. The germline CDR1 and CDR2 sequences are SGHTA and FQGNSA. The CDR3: CASSSQGLAGGRYIQYF.

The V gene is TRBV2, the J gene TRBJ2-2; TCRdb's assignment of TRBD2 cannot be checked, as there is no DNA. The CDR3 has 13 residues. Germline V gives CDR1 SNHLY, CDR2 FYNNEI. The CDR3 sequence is CASSGREGGELFF.

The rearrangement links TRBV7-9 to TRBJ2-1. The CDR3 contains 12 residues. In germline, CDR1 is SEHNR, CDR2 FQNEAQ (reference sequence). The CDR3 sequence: CASSLDSLGQFF.

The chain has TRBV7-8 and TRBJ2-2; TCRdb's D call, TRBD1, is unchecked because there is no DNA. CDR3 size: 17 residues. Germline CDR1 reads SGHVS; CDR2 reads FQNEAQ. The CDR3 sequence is CASSPWDREVDTGELFF.

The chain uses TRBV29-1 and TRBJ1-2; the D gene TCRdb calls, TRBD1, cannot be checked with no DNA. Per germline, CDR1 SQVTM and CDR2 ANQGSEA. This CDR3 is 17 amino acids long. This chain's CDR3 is CSVERGGGFPSGYGYTF.

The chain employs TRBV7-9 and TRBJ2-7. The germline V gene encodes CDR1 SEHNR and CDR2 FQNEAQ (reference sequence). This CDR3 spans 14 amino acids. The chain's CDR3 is CASSSGLVTYEQYF. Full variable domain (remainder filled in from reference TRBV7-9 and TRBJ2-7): DTGVSQNPRHKITKRGQNVTFRCDPISEHNRLYWYRQTLGQGPEFLTYFQNEAQLEKSRLLSDRFSAERPKGSFSTLEIQRTEQGDSAMYLCASSSGLVTYEQYFGPGTRLTVT.